The entry below describes one T cell receptor beta chain. Its antigen is as yet unknown. This sample was included in a study of CD8+CD57+ T cells in acquired aplastic anemia. General study points: CD8+ Simpson's diversity did not differ significantly between patients and controls.

CD8+CD57+ cell expansion had been shown by flow cytometry in patients chosen for sequencing. The V gene's germline CDR1 is LNHNV and CDR2 YYDKDF (reference sequence). The CDR3 contains 16 residues. The use of genomic DNA as template underpinned the TCR beta VDJ and CDR3 profiling. MiXCR, applied by TCRdb to the reads, yields one record per CDR3 protein. The sample gives under 350,000 distinct CDR3 sequences, roughly 61% of which show up once; approximately 1.2% is in the top ten. This chain links TRBV15 with TRBJ2-7, with TRBD2 as a possible D gene (5 bases). The J call could be wrong; TRBJ2-5 is a better fit for the DNA end. The sequence was collected from a human donor with aplastic anemia. Source material: sorted CD4+, CD8+, or CD8+CD57+ T cells (not recorded which) from PBMCs. CDR3 residues: CASSDLDAKLAETQYF. The CDR3 bases are TGTGCCAGCAGTGACCTTGATGCGAAGTTAGCGGAGACCCAGTACTTC.